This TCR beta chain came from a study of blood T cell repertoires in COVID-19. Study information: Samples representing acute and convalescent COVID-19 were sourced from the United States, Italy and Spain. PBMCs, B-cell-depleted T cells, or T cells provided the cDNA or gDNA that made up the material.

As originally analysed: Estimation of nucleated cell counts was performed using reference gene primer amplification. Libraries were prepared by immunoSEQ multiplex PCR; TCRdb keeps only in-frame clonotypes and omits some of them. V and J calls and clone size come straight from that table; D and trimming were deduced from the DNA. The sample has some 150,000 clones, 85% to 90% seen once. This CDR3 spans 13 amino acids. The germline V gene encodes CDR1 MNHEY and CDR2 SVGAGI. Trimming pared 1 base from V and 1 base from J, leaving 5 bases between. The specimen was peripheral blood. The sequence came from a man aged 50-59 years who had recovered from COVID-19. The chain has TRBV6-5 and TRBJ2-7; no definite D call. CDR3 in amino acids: CASSYFESYEQYF. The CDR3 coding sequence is TGTGCCAGCAGTTACTTCGAGTCCTACGAGCAGTACTTC.